Below are 26 T cell receptor beta chains sequenced from a single sample in a study of CD8+CD57+ T cells in acquired aplastic anemia. TCR beta VDJ and CDR3 were profiled, and genomic DNA was the template. TCRdb reprocessed the reads via MiXCR and lists one record per CDR3 protein. The repertoire includes roughly 150,000 distinct CDR3 sequences, just under 45% of them detected once, and 1.1% sits in the top ten. The specimen sequenced was sorted CD4+, CD8+, or CD8+CD57+ T cells (not recorded which) from PBMCs. These receptors all stem from a human donor in good health.

The chain joins TRBV2 to TRBJ2-1, with D hard to call. V dropped 1 base and J dropped 10 bases, with 14 bases sitting between them. The CDR3 sequence is 14 residues long. Germline V gene lookup returns CDR1 SNHLY and CDR2 FYNNEI. The CDR3 nucleotides are TGTGCCAGCAGTGAAGGAAGCGTCCTCTACGAGCAGTTCTTC. Residues: CASSEGSVLYEQFF.

There are many counts of this clonotype. The chain uses TRBV11-2 and TRBJ1-1; TRBD1 is a possible D gene (5 bases). Deletions cut 0 bases from V and 0 bases from J, with 17 bases between. This CDR3 has 18 residues. The germline CDR1 and CDR2 sequences are SGHAT and FQNNGV. The CDR3 DNA sequence: TGTGCCAGCAGCTTAGAGAGGGACCCACATCGCCTGAACACTGAAGCTTTCTTT. Encoded protein: CASSLERDPHRLNTEAFF.

V gene TRBV20-1 combines with J gene TRBJ1-2, with 10 positions matching TRBD1. The CDR3 totals 15 residues. Germline-derived CDR1 and CDR2 are DFQATT and SNEGSKA (reference sequence). V trimming: 0 bases; J trimming: 8 bases; junction bases outside the gene matches: 9. CDR3 in DNA: TGCAGTGCTAGAGATCTAGGGGACAGGGGTTTAGGCTACACCTTC. It encodes CSARDLGDRGLGYTF.

This clonotype was picked up many times. This chain uses TRBV19 with TRBJ2-1; the match to TRBD2 covers 13 bases. This CDR3 contains 17 residues. The junction had 10 bases not matched to a gene; V was cut back by 5 bases and J by 6 bases. Germline V CDR1 and CDR2: LNHDA, SQIVND (reference sequence). In DNA, the CDR3 is TGTGCCAGTAGTGCGAGACGACTAGCGGGGGGTCGCAATGAGCAGTTCTTC. This encodes CASSARRLAGGRNEQFF.

The rearrangement uses TRBV7-9 and TRBJ1-2; TRBD1 matches at 9 bases. CDR1 is SEHNR, CDR2 FQNEAQ, per germline (reference sequence). V lost 5 bases, J lost 9 bases, and 13 bases stayed unmatched. This CDR3 has 15 residues. The DNA for the CDR3 is TGTGCCAGCAGCCCCGGCCCGGGACAGGGCGTGCGCTACACCTTC. This codes for CASSPGPGQGVRYTF.

There are many counts of this clonotype. V and J are TRBV6-5 and TRBJ2-7, with 8 bases matching TRBD1. The V segment lost 6 bases and the J segment 0 bases; nucleotides outside the gene matches: 7. Germline V gene data show CDR1 as MNHEY and CDR2 as SVGAGI. This CDR3 region has 15 residues. CDR3 nucleotides: TGTGCCAGCAGGAGACAGGGGCAAACCTCCTACGAGCAGTACTTC. Translated: CASRRQGQTSYEQYF.

This clonotype occurred many times. CDR3 amino acids: CASSVGGGLENTEAFF. DNA of the CDR3: TGTGCCAGCAGCGTAGGGGGGGGGTTGGAGAACACTGAAGCTTTCTTT. This chain links TRBV9 with TRBJ1-1; possibly TRBD1 for D (5 bases). Germline V gene lookup returns CDR1 SGDLS and CDR2 YYNGEE. CDR3 size: 16 residues. Trimming cost V 0 bases and J 1 base, with 13 bases left between them.

The chain employs TRBV5-1 and TRBJ2-7; unclear D gene. This CDR3 has 20 amino acids. Germline CDR1 SGHRS, CDR2 YFSETQ. The V gene lost 4 bases and the J gene lost 0 bases, with 29 bases spanning the gap. In DNA, the CDR3 is TGCGCCAGCAGCGGCGCCGCCTCAAGCAATGGAGAATCGAGCTCCTACGAGCAGTACTTC. Translation: CASSGAASSNGESSSYEQYF.

This clonotype is a singleton in its sample. V usage is TRBV7-6 and J usage is TRBJ2-7; D gene ambiguous. The CDR3 loop spans 15 amino acids. Germline CDR1 and CDR2: SGHVS and FNYEAQ. V was trimmed by 5 bases and J by 2 bases, leaving 16 bases between them. The CDR3, as DNA: TGTGCCAGCAGCCCCACCAGCGTAATCCCCTACGAGCAGTACTTC. It specifies CASSPTSVIPYEQYF. Using reference TRBV7-6 and TRBJ2-7 for the parts outside the CDR3, the full variable domain is GAGVSQSPRYKVTKRGQDVALRCDPISGHVSLYWYRQALGQGPEFLTYFNYEAQQDKSGLPNDRFSAERPEGSISTLTIQRTEQRDSAMYRCASSPTSVIPYEQYFGPGTRLTVT.

This clonotype was observed a few times. CDR3 coding DNA: TGTGCCAGCAGGGGGACAGAGGTAGATAATGAAAAACTGTTTTTT. Residues: CASRGTEVDNEKLFF. V usage is TRBV12-3 or TRBV12-4 and J usage is TRBJ1-4; TRBD1 agrees at 7 bases. J lost 4 bases, V lost 6 bases, and 8 bases had no gene match. This CDR3 comprises 15 residues.

The chain couples TRBV6-1 to TRBJ2-3, with a tentative D call TRBD1 (6 bases). Trimming shortened V by 6 bases and J by 5 bases, and 18 bases separated the two germline ends. Germline CDR1 MNHNS, CDR2 SASEGT. The CDR3 spans 15 residues. The CDR3 DNA is TGTGCCAGCAGCCAACGAACAGGGTCGGGAGATACGCAGTATTTT. It is translated as CASSQRTGSGDTQYF.

This clonotype occurred many times. This rearrangement joins TRBV11-2 to TRBJ2-7; TRBD2 aligns across 9 bases. Per germline, CDR1 SGHAT and CDR2 FQNNGV. Trimming took 5 bases from V and 6 from J; bases not matched to a gene: 11. The CDR3 sequence is 15 residues long. The CDR3 protein is CASSPYAGGSTEQYF. The CDR3 nucleotides read TGTGCCAGCAGCCCCTATGCGGGAGGGTCGACCGAGCAGTACTTC.

This clonotype was seen more than once but under ten times. The V gene is TRBV29-1, the J gene TRBJ1-1; 8 nucleotides agree with TRBD1. V shed 7 bases and J 3 bases; nucleotides not matched to a gene: 7. CDR3 length: 13 amino acids. Germline V lookup: CDR1 SQVTM, CDR2 ANQGSEA. CDR3 protein: CSGQGADDTEAFF. For the CDR3, the DNA is TGCAGCGGTCAGGGGGCAGATGACACTGAAGCTTTCTTT.

This clonotype was detected a few times. This chain joins TRBV30 and TRBJ1-2; 7 positions match TRBD1. Per the germline V gene, CDR1 is GTSNPN and CDR2 is SVGIG (reference sequence). The J segment lost 4 bases and the V segment lost 8 bases, leaving 13 bases of the junction unmatched. The CDR3 is made up of 14 amino acids. CDR3 sequence (DNA): TGTGCCAGAGATACGGGACAGCCGGTCTATGGCTACACCTTC. Residues: CARDTGQPVYGYTF.

In this sample, this clonotype turned up many times. V and J are TRBV5-6 and TRBJ2-2; D ambiguous. Trimming pared 2 bases from V and 1 base from J, leaving 12 bases between. CDR3 length: 16 residues. Germline assignment: CDR1 SGHDT and CDR2 YYEEEE. CDR3 loop: CASSLRPERNTGELFF. In DNA, the CDR3 is TGTGCCAGCAGCTTACGTCCAGAAAGGAACACCGGGGAGCTGTTTTTT.

This clonotype occurred a few times. The V and J genes are TRBV10-3 and TRBJ1-1, with D maybe TRBD1 (5 bases). Germline CDR1 is ENHRY and CDR2 is SYGVKD. V was shortened by 4 bases and J by 4 bases, with 10 bases between the two germline ends. The CDR3 totals 13 residues. CDR3 amino acids: CAISGREGTEAFF. The CDR3 region has the DNA TGTGCCATCAGTGGCAGGGAGGGCACTGAAGCTTTCTTT.

For this clonotype: A much bigger clone sits one base away, suggesting this may be a read error. The rearrangement uses TRBV5-1 and TRBJ2-1; D call uncertain. Trimming shortened V by 0 bases and J by 8 bases, and 18 bases separated the two germline ends. Germline V gene data show CDR1 as SGHRS and CDR2 as YFSETQ. The CDR3 runs 16 residues. Here the CDR3 reads CASSLGFTLEYDEQFF. CDR3 nucleotides: TGCGCCAGCAGCTTGGGGTTTACACTCGAATACGATGAGCAGTTCTTC. Using reference TRBV5-1 and TRBJ2-1 for the parts outside the CDR3, the full variable domain is KAGVTQTPRYLIKTRGQQVTLSCSPISGHRSVSWYQQTPGQGLQFLFEYFSETQRNKGNFPGRFSGRQFSNSRSEMNVSTLELGDSALYLCASSLGFTLEYDEQFFGPGTRLTVL.

This clonotype has only a few counts. The J gene is TRBJ2-1, the V gene TRBV3-1; TRBD1 is a possible D gene (6 bases). This CDR3 is built from 13 residues. V shed 4 bases and J shed 8 bases, with 12 bases lying between them. CDR1 LGHDT and CDR2 YNNKEL come from the germline V gene (reference sequence). The CDR3 nucleotides read TGTGCCAGCAGCCTCCGCAGGGGAGATGAGCAGTTCTTC. The encoded protein is CASSLRRGDEQFF.

The CDR3 region is CASSLTSAGYTF. As DNA, the CDR3 is TGTGCCAGCAGCCTTACTAGCGCCGGCTACACCTTC. The chain recombines TRBV7-8 with TRBJ1-2; D not certain. V dropped 5 bases and J dropped 8 bases, with 12 bases sitting between them. The CDR3 covers 12 residues. Germline CDR1 SGHVS, CDR2 FQNEAQ. Full variable domain (outside the CDR3, taken from reference TRBV7-8 and TRBJ1-2): GAGVSQSPRYKVAKRGQDVALRCDPISGHVSLFWYQQALGQGPEFLTYFQNEAQLDKSGLPSDRFFAERPEGSVSTLKIQRTQQEDSAVYLCASSLTSAGYTFGSGTRLTVV.

The genes are TRBV5-4 and TRBJ2-2; D unclear. The CDR3 has 14 amino acids. Trimming took off 0 bases at V and 4 bases at J, with 7 bases between the two ends. Germline CDR1 is SGHNT and CDR2 is YYREEE (reference sequence). CDR3 residues: CASSLGQSTGELFF. DNA of the CDR3: TGTGCCAGCAGCTTGGGGCAGTCCACCGGGGAGCTGTTTTTT.

A single count supports this clonotype. The chain carries TRBV5-4 and TRBJ2-7; 10 bases line up with TRBD1. Germline trimming cut 4 bases from V and 6 bases from J; bases unmatched to any gene: 4. This CDR3 is built from 13 residues. The germline CDR1 and CDR2 sequences are SGHNT and YYREEE (reference sequence). The CDR3 loop is CASSQWTGGEQYF. DNA for the CDR3: TGTGCCAGCAGCCAATGGACAGGGGGCGAGCAGTACTTC.

This chain joins TRBV5-5 and TRBJ2-3, with D possibly being TRBD1 or TRBD2 (6 bases each). The CDR3 is 12 amino acids. Per the germline V gene, CDR1 is SGHKS and CDR2 is YYEKEE (reference sequence). Trimming pared 5 bases from V and 4 bases from J, leaving 8 bases between. CDR3 in amino acids: CASRRGPDTQYF. DNA for the CDR3: TGTGCCAGCAGACGGGGGCCAGATACGCAGTATTTT. Together with reference TRBV5-5 and TRBJ2-3, the CDR3 gives the full variable domain: DAGVTQSPTHLIKTRGQQVTLRCSPISGHKSVSWYQQVLGQGPQFIFQYYEKEERGRGNFPDRFSARQFPNYSSELNVNALLLGDSALYLCASRRGPDTQYFGPGTRLTVL.

The chain joins TRBV7-3 to TRBJ2-7, with a weak D call TRBD2 (5 bases). Trimming cost V 2 bases and J 0 bases, with 17 bases left between them. Germline CDR1 and CDR2: SGHTA and FQGTGA. The CDR3 consists of 17 residues. As DNA, the CDR3 is TGTGCCAGCAGCTTATTACCCCCGGGAATACTCTCCTACGAGCAGTACTTC. Its translation is CASSLLPPGILSYEQYF. Full variable domain (rest looked up from reference TRBV7-3 and TRBJ2-7): GAGVSQTPSNKVTEKGKYVELRCDPISGHTALYWYRQSLGQGPEFLIYFQGTGAADDSGLPNDRFFAVRPEGSVSTLKIQRTERGDSAVYLCASSLLPPGILSYEQYFGPGTRLTVT.

The CDR3 DNA sequence: TGTGCCCCGGGACAGGGCCTCCCCAGCTACGAGCAGTACTTC. Translated, it gives CAPGQGLPSYEQYF. The V and J genes are TRBV10-3 and TRBJ2-7; TRBD1 matches 9 bases. Germline trimming cut 11 bases from V and 3 bases from J; bases unmatched to any gene: 11. CDR1 is ENHRY and CDR2 is SYGVKD in the germline V gene. CDR3 length: 14 residues.

The chain has TRBV20-1 and TRBJ2-1; D is possibly TRBD2 (7 bases). The CDR3 has 14 amino acids. The V end was cut by 3 bases, the J end by 7 bases, with 16 bases between. Germline CDR1 is DFQATT and CDR2 is SNEGSKA (reference sequence). The DNA for the CDR3 is TGCAGTGCTAGCTTGGGGGGGCCGGGGAATGAGCAGTTCTTC. It yields the protein CSASLGGPGNEQFF.

CDR3 sequence reads: CASSLPPGSPLHF. CDR3 DNA sequence: TGTGCCAGCAGCTTACCCCCGGGCTCACCCCTCCACTTT. The J gene is TRBJ1-6, the V gene TRBV7-8; D ambiguous. Germline values: CDR1 SGHVS, CDR2 FQNEAQ. There are 13 residues in the CDR3. V lost 2 bases, J lost 10 bases, and 9 bases lay in between.